This passage covers 32 T cell receptor beta chains from one sample sequenced in a study of blood T cell repertoires in COVID-19. The repertoire was sequenced with immunoSEQ multiplex PCR; TCRdb's copy has only in-frame clones and lacks some. The data contain approximately 200,000 clones, around 90% of them singletons. The specimen was PBMCs or T cells enriched from blood (not recorded which). The source is a woman aged 25 to 39 who had recovered from COVID-19.

The chain is built from TRBV6-5 and TRBJ1-2, with 9 bases aligning to TRBD1. This CDR3 contains 14 residues. J was trimmed by 5 bases and V by 6 bases; bases with no gene match: 7. Germline-derived CDR1 and CDR2 are MNHEY and SVGAGI. CDR3 sequence (DNA): TGTGCCAGCAGCCGTGGGACAGGGCTTTATGGCTACACCTTC. This codes for CASSRGTGLYGYTF.

The chain joins TRBV30 to TRBJ1-1, with a possible D match to TRBD1 (6 bases). With 0 bases removed from V and 0 bases from J, the gap between germline ends came to 17 bases. Germline V gene data show CDR1 as GTSNPN and CDR2 as SVGIG (reference sequence). The CDR3 is 17 amino acids. The CDR3 sequence: CAWSVYPNTGMNTEAFF. The CDR3 DNA reads as TGTGCCTGGAGTGTATACCCCAACACAGGGATGAACACTGAAGCTTTCTTT.

This sequence joins TRBV7-8 and TRBJ1-2; the match to TRBD1 covers 7 bases. The V and J ends lost 5 bases and 4 bases, in that order; junction bases with no gene match: 4. The CDR3 sequence is 13 residues long. From germline, CDR1 is SGHVS and CDR2 FQNEAQ. CDR3 coding DNA: TGTGCCAGCAGCAACAGGGGACCCTATGGCTACACCTTC. It yields the protein CASSNRGPYGYTF.

This chain joins TRBV5-4 and TRBJ2-2; D gene ambiguous. Germline V CDR1 and CDR2: SGHNT, YYREEE (reference sequence). Trimming cost V 4 bases and J 7 bases, with 20 bases left between them. The CDR3 runs 16 residues. In DNA form, the CDR3 reads TGTGCCAGCAGCCGCTCCGGCGGCCTAGAGGTCGGGGAGCTGTTTTTT. Encoded protein: CASSRSGGLEVGELFF.

The genes are TRBV11-2 and TRBJ2-7, with 8 bases aligning to TRBD1. Germline assignment: CDR1 SGHAT and CDR2 FQNNGV. The J segment lost 5 bases and the V segment lost 5 bases, leaving 8 bases of the junction unmatched. There are 14 residues in the CDR3. In DNA, the CDR3 is TGTGCCAGCAGCGCGGACAGGGTCGCTGACGAGCAGTACTTC. Protein product: CASSADRVADEQYF.

This chain uses TRBV5-4 with TRBJ2-5; D remains unclear. The V end was cut by 4 bases, the J end by 3 bases, with 13 bases between. The CDR3 runs to 14 residues. Germline lookup yields CDR1 SGHNT and CDR2 YYREEE (reference sequence). The CDR3 DNA reads TGTGCCAGCAGCACGGTTTTGGAGAAAGAGACCCAGTACTTC. The encoded protein is CASSTVLEKETQYF.

Of note for this clone: Compared with germline, one end of the junction differs, possibly owing to a read error. The rearrangement uses TRBV19 and TRBJ2-4; TRBD1 matches 9 bases. CDR1 and CDR2 (germline): LNHDA, SQIVND (reference sequence). This CDR3 is 12 amino acids long. In nucleotides, the CDR3 is TGTGCCAGTAGCCACAGGGGGCTCCCTCTCTTCTTC. Its translation is CASSHRGLPLFF. Looking up the rest from reference TRBV19 and TRBJ2-4 gives the full variable domain: DGGITQSPKYLFRKEGQNVTLSCEQNLNHDAMYWYRQDPGQGLRLIYYSQIVNDFQKGDIAEGYSVSREKKESFPLTVTSAQKNPTAFYLCASSHRGLPLFFGAGTRLSVL.

The genes are TRBV5-5 and TRBJ2-7, with 10 bases matching TRBD1. The trim removed 5 bases at V and 2 bases at J, leaving 4 bases unmatched. Germline CDR1 SGHKS, CDR2 YYEKEE (reference sequence). This CDR3 spans 14 amino acids. The CDR3 DNA reads as TGTGCCAGCAGTCGTGGACAGGGGGCCTACGAGCAGTACTTC. It codes for CASSRGQGAYEQYF. The entire variable domain, with the rest obtained from reference TRBV5-5 and TRBJ2-7, is as follows: DAGVTQSPTHLIKTRGQQVTLRCSPISGHKSVSWYQQVLGQGPQFIFQYYEKEERGRGNFPDRFSARQFPNYSSELNVNALLLGDSALYLCASSRGQGAYEQYFGPGTRLTVT.

J is TRBJ2-5 and V is TRBV3-1 (or the pseudogene TRBV3-2); 9 bases are shared with TRBD1. The CDR3 extends over 15 amino acids. From germline, CDR1 is LGHDT and CDR2 YNNKEL (reference sequence). Germline trimming cut 4 bases from V and 3 bases from J; bases unmatched to any gene: 6. The CDR3 bases are TGTGCCAGCAGCCCCCCACAGGGGGCAAAAGAGACCCAGTACTTC. The encoded protein is CASSPPQGAKETQYF.

The chain employs TRBV29-1 and TRBJ2-7; TRBD1 might be the D (6 bases). Germline V lookup: CDR1 SQVTM, CDR2 ANQGSEA. Trimming left V 7 bases short and J 2 bases short, with 21 bases between. This CDR3 is 15 amino acids long. In DNA form, the CDR3 reads TGCAGCGCCGGACCCCCAGGGGCTGGCCCCTACGAGCAGTACTTC. It yields the protein CSAGPPGAGPYEQYF.

V gene TRBV7-2 combines with J gene TRBJ1-3; the D gene is possibly TRBD1 (5 bases). Germline assignment: CDR1 SGHTA and CDR2 FQGNSA. This CDR3 has 15 amino acids. Trimming took off 7 bases at V and 0 bases at J, with 13 bases between the two ends. Written as DNA, the CDR3 is TGTGCCAGCACCCCGGGGGGGAGCTCTGGAAACACCATATATTTT. Amino acid sequence: CASTPGGSSGNTIYF. Full variable domain (missing parts from reference TRBV7-2 and TRBJ1-3): GAGVSQSPSNKVTEKGKDVELRCDPISGHTALYWYRQSLGQGLEFLIYFQGNSAPDKSGLPSDRFSAERTGGSVSTLTIQRTQQEDSAVYLCASTPGGSSGNTIYFGEGSWLTVV.

J is TRBJ1-1 and V is TRBV12-3 or TRBV12-4; D is ambiguous. V gave up 3 bases and J gave up 5 bases, with 10 bases separating them. The length of the CDR3 is 13 residues. Here the CDR3 DNA reads TGTGCCAGCAGTTTGGTGTCCGCGACTGAAGCTTTCTTT. Translated, it gives CASSLVSATEAFF.

The chain employs TRBV30 and TRBJ1-5, with 7 bases aligning to TRBD1. Per the germline V gene, CDR1 is GTSNPN and CDR2 is SVGIG (reference sequence). This CDR3 spans 18 amino acids. With V trimmed by 4 bases and J by 1 base, 16 bases remained unmatched. DNA of the CDR3: TGTGCCTGGACCAGAGGACAGGCGGAGGGGAAGAGCAATCAGCCCCAGCATTTT. Amino acid sequence: CAWTRGQAEGKSNQPQHF.

The V gene is TRBV30, the J gene TRBJ2-7, with unresolved D. This CDR3 is 12 amino acids long. Germline V lookup: CDR1 GTSNPN, CDR2 SVGIG (reference sequence). The V and J ends lost 2 bases and 6 bases respectively, with 11 bases between them. The CDR3 DNA reads TGTGCCTGGAGTCCCGCCCGAGGCGAGCAGTACTTC. Residues: CAWSPARGEQYF.

V and J are TRBV6-6 and TRBJ1-1; D is unresolved. CDR1 is MNHNY, CDR2 SVGAGI, per germline (reference sequence). This CDR3 is built from 13 residues. The germline V and J ends were trimmed by 2 bases and 4 bases, with 8 bases remaining between them. The CDR3 nucleotides read TGTGCCAGCAGTTACGAGGGCGGCACTGAAGCTTTCTTT. Amino acids: CASSYEGGTEAFF.

The chain combines TRBV24-1 with TRBJ2-3; 7 positions agree with TRBD2. CDR3 length equals 16 residues. The V segment lost 7 bases and the J segment 1 base; nucleotides outside the gene matches: 10. Germline CDR1 and CDR2: KGHDR and SFDVKD. CDR3 in amino acids: CATRSGDGGRTDTQYF. For the CDR3, the DNA is TGTGCCACCAGGAGCGGGGACGGCGGCCGCACAGATACGCAGTATTTT.

V and J are TRBV9 and TRBJ2-2, with a tentative D call TRBD2 (7 bases). The CDR3 consists of 18 residues. V was trimmed by 3 bases and J by 5 bases, leaving 23 bases between them. Germline assignment: CDR1 SGDLS and CDR2 YYNGEE. The CDR3 nucleotides read TGTGCCAGCAGCGCAAGAGGGTCTCGGGGGGCGTTTACCGGGGAGCTGTTTTTT. It specifies CASSARGSRGAFTGELFF.

The chain links TRBV30 to TRBJ1-2; 10 bases agree with TRBD1. Germline values: CDR1 GTSNPN, CDR2 SVGIG (reference sequence). The CDR3 runs 14 residues. J gave up 7 bases and V 5 bases, and 10 bases lay outside the gene matches. The CDR3 here is CAWSRDRGGSGYTF. CDR3 bases: TGTGCCTGGTCCCGGGACAGGGGTGGATCTGGCTACACCTTC.

This clone was found once. The chain uses TRBV13 and TRBJ1-1; TRBD1 matches 10 bases. CDR1 and CDR2 from the germline V gene are PRHDT and FYEKMQ (reference sequence). The CDR3 is 16 residues long. V gave up 4 bases and J gave up 6 bases; unmatched junction bases: 11. The CDR3 is CASSSPRGTGDAEAFF. In DNA, the CDR3 is TGTGCCAGCAGCTCACCCCGCGGGACAGGGGACGCTGAAGCTTTCTTT. Using reference TRBV13 and TRBJ1-1 for the parts outside the CDR3, the full variable domain is AAGVIQSPRHLIKEKRETATLKCYPIPRHDTVYWYQQGPGQDPQFLISFYEKMQSDKGSIPDRFSAQQFSDYHSELNMSSLELGDSALYFCASSSPRGTGDAEAFFGQGTRLTVV.

V usage is TRBV7-3 and J usage is TRBJ1-1; perhaps TRBD1 as D (6 bases). The ends were cut back, 0 bases at V and 5 bases at J, with 19 bases in the middle. From germline, CDR1 is SGHTA and CDR2 FQGTGA. This CDR3 has 17 residues. CDR3 DNA sequence: TGTGCCAGCAGCTTAACGGGGACACAAGTGTTGGATACTGAAGCTTTCTTT. It specifies CASSLTGTQVLDTEAFF.

J is TRBJ2-3 and V is TRBV25-1, with 8 positions matching TRBD1. The V segment lost 7 bases and the J segment 6 bases; nucleotides outside the gene matches: 3. CDR3 length equals 12 residues. Germline CDR1 and CDR2: MGHDK and SYGVNS. The CDR3 DNA follows: TGTGCCAGCAATAGACAGGGGGATACGCAGTATTTT. Its translation is CASNRQGDTQYF.

The J gene is TRBJ2-3, the V gene TRBV4-3; D perhaps matches TRBD1 (6 bases). Deletions cut 1 base from V and 6 bases from J, with 20 bases between. Germline assignment: CDR1 LGHNA and CDR2 YSLEER. The CDR3 length is 17 residues. This CDR3 is CASSQVRGEGLGDTQYF. CDR3 bases: TGCGCCAGCAGCCAAGTCAGGGGTGAGGGTTTGGGTGATACGCAGTATTTT.

The chain links TRBV14 to TRBJ1-2; D remains unclear. The CDR3 length is 14 residues. V was clipped by 1 base and J by 7 bases, with 13 bases between them. Germline CDR1 reads SGHDN; CDR2 reads FVKESK. DNA for the CDR3: TGTGCCAGCAGCCAAGTAGGCCTTAGCGGTGGCTACACCTTC. It specifies CASSQVGLSGGYTF. Based on the CDR3 plus reference TRBV14 and TRBJ1-2, the full variable domain is EAGVTQFPSHSVIEKGQTVTLRCDPISGHDNLYWYRRVMGKEIKFLLHFVKESKQDESGMPNNRFLAERTGGTYSTLKVQPAELEDSGVYFCASSQVGLSGGYTFGSGTRLTVV.

The chain joins TRBV27 to TRBJ2-7; no firm D call. The CDR3 is made up of 15 amino acids. Germline assignment: CDR1 MNHEY and CDR2 SMNVEV (reference sequence). The germline V and J ends were trimmed by 0 bases and 1 base, with 10 bases remaining between them. This CDR3 is CASSLSPGLSYEQYF. In DNA form, the CDR3 reads TGTGCCAGCAGTTTATCGCCCGGGTTATCCTACGAGCAGTACTTC.

This clone was detected only once. The rearrangement links TRBV6-5 to TRBJ2-7; weak D call: TRBD2 (6 bases). This CDR3 is 14 amino acids long. In germline, CDR1 is MNHEY, CDR2 SVGAGI. The V gene lost 3 bases and the J gene lost 2 bases, with 11 bases spanning the gap. DNA of the CDR3: TGTGCCAGCAGTTATAGCGGTCCTACCTACGAGCAGTACTTC. Translation: CASSYSGPTYEQYF.

The chain has TRBV5-1 and TRBJ1-2; D might be TRBD1 (5 bases). Germline assignment: CDR1 SGHRS and CDR2 YFSETQ. This CDR3 comprises 16 residues. V lost 1 base, J lost 4 bases, and 17 bases lay in between. The CDR3 DNA reads TGCGCCAGCAGCTTGTTCTCTCAGGGATCCTCCTATGGCTACACCTTC. It specifies CASSLFSQGSSYGYTF.

This chain joins TRBV30 and TRBJ1-5, with TRBD1 matching 9 bases. After removal of 2 bases from V and 3 bases from J, the junction contained 5 bases not matched to a gene. Germline V gives CDR1 GTSNPN, CDR2 SVGIG (reference sequence). This CDR3 is built from 15 residues. The CDR3 here is CAWSRGQGLNQPQHF. As DNA, the CDR3 is TGTGCCTGGAGTCGGGGACAGGGTCTCAATCAGCCCCAGCATTTT.

This rearrangement joins TRBV30 to TRBJ2-3, with 13 nucleotides matching TRBD2. The germline V gene encodes CDR1 GTSNPN and CDR2 SVGIG (reference sequence). Losses at the gene ends were 8 bases for V and 0 bases for J; bases not matched to a gene: 8. The CDR3 has 16 amino acids. CDR3 sequence reads: CARGTSGDSSTDTQYF. The CDR3 DNA is TGTGCCCGGGGGACTAGCGGGGATTCTAGCACAGATACGCAGTATTTT.

The chain is built from TRBV19 and TRBJ1-5, with 7 bases aligning to TRBD1. Per germline, CDR1 LNHDA and CDR2 SQIVND (reference sequence). J gave up 6 bases and V 5 bases, and 4 bases lay outside the gene matches. The CDR3 runs 13 residues. CDR3 sequence: CASSGQARQPQHF. DNA for the CDR3: TGTGCCAGTAGTGGACAGGCTCGTCAGCCCCAGCATTTT.

The chain uses TRBV13 and TRBJ1-1; D not certain. CDR1 PRHDT and CDR2 FYEKMQ come from the germline V gene (reference sequence). This CDR3 has 18 amino acids. Deletions cut 1 base from V and 0 bases from J, with 18 bases between. Here the CDR3 reads CASSLVATAGMMNTEAFF. The CDR3, as DNA: TGTGCCAGCAGCTTAGTGGCGACTGCGGGTATGATGAACACTGAAGCTTTCTTT. Looking up the rest from reference TRBV13 and TRBJ1-1 gives the full variable domain: AAGVIQSPRHLIKEKRETATLKCYPIPRHDTVYWYQQGPGQDPQFLISFYEKMQSDKGSIPDRFSAQQFSDYHSELNMSSLELGDSALYFCASSLVATAGMMNTEAFFGQGTRLTVV.

The chain links TRBV7-2 to TRBJ1-1; weak D call: TRBD1 (5 bases). V was pared by 3 bases and J by 5 bases, with 10 bases between. The CDR3 spans 13 residues. Germline V CDR1 and CDR2: SGHTA, FQGNSA. Here the CDR3 reads CASSFDSRTEAFF. CDR3 sequence (DNA): TGTGCCAGCAGCTTTGACAGCAGAACTGAAGCTTTCTTT.

V and J are TRBV7-2 and TRBJ1-6, with 10 bases that match TRBD1. The V gene's germline CDR1 is SGHTA and CDR2 FQGNSA. V dropped 5 bases and J dropped 7; count of bases not matched to a gene: 2. The CDR3 is 14 amino acids. The CDR3 sequence is CASSRDRGNSPLHF. The CDR3 DNA reads as TGTGCCAGCAGCCGGGACAGGGGAAATTCACCCCTCCACTTT.